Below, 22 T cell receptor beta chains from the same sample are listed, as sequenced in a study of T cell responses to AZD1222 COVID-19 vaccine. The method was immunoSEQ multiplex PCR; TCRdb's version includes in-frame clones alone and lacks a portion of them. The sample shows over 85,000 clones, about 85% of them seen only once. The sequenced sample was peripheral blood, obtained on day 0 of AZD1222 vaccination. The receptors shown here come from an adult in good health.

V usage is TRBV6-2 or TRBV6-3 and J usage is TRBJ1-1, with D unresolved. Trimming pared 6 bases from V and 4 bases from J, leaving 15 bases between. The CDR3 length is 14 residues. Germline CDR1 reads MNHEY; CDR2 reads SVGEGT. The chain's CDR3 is CASSPGIAGTEAFF. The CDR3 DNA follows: TGTGCCAGCAGCCCCGGGATAGCGGGCACTGAAGCTTTCTTT.

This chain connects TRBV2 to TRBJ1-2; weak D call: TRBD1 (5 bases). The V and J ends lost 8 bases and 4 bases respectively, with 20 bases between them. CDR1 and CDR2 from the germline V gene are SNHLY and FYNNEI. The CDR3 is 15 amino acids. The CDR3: CASSRDANPTYGYTF. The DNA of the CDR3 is TGTGCCAGCTCCCGGGACGCAAACCCGACCTATGGCTACACCTTC.

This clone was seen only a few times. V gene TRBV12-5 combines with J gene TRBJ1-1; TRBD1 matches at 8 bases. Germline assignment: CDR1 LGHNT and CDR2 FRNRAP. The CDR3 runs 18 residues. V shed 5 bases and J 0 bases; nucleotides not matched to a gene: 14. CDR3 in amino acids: CASGLAPSTGEMNTEAFF. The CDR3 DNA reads TGTGCTAGTGGTCTCGCACCGTCGACAGGGGAGATGAACACTGAAGCTTTCTTT.

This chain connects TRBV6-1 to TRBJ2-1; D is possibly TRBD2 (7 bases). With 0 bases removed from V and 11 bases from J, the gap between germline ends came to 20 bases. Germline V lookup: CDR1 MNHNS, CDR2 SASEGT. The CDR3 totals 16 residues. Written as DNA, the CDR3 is TGTGCCAGCAGTGAAGCCGGGCTCGGAGGGGGGGATCAGCAGTTCTTC. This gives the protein CASSEAGLGGGDQQFF.

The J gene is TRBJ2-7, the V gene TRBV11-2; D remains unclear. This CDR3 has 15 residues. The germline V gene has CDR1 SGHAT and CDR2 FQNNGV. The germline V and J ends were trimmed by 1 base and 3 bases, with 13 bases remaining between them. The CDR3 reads CASSLAGAQYYEQYF. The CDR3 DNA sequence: TGTGCCAGCAGCTTAGCGGGCGCGCAGTACTACGAGCAGTACTTC.

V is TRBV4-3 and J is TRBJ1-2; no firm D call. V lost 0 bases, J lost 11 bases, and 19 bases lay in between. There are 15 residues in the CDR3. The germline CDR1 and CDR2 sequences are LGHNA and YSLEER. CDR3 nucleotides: TGCGCCAGCAGCCAAGATCTTCACAGATCAAAGAGTTACACCTTC. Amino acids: CASSQDLHRSKSYTF.

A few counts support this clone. The CDR3 loop is CASIRTGGVNGYTF. CDR3 nucleotides: TGTGCCAGCATCAGGACAGGTGGGGTCAATGGCTACACCTTC. This rearrangement joins TRBV25-1 to TRBJ1-2; 7 positions agree with TRBD1. Germline-derived CDR1 and CDR2 are MGHDK and SYGVNS. Trimming removed 7 bases from V and 6 bases from J; junction bases left unmatched: 11. This CDR3 comprises 14 residues.

CDR3 in DNA: TGTGCCACCAGCAGAGAAGTCACAGGGGCGGGTGGCTACACCTTC. This encodes CATSREVTGAGGYTF. This chain links TRBV15 with TRBJ1-2; 7 nucleotides match TRBD1. CDR1 and CDR2 from the germline V gene are LNHNV and YYDKDF (reference sequence). After removal of 0 bases from V and 7 bases from J, the junction contained 8 bases not matched to a gene. CDR3 length: 15 residues.

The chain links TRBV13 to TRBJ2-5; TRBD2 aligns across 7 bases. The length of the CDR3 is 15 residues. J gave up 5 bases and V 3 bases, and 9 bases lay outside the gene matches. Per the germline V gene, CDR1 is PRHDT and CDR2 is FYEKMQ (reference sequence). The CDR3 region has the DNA TGTGCCAGCAGCTTCAGCGGGGAGCTGGGGGAGACCCAGTACTTC. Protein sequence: CASSFSGELGETQYF.

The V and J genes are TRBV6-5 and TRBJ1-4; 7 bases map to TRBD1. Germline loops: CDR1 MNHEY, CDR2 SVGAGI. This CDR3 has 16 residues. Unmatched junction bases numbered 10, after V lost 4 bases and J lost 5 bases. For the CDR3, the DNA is TGTGCCAGCAGTTGGGCAGGGGGGGGTCGGAATGAAAAACTGTTTTTT. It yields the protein CASSWAGGGRNEKLFF.

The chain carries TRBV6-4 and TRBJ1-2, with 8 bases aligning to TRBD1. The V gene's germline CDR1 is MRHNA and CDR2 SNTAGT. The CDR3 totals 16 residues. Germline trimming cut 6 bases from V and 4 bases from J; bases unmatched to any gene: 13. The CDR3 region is CASSPQGAEGGYGYTF. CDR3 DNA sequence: TGTGCCAGCAGCCCCCAGGGGGCTGAGGGAGGCTATGGCTACACCTTC.

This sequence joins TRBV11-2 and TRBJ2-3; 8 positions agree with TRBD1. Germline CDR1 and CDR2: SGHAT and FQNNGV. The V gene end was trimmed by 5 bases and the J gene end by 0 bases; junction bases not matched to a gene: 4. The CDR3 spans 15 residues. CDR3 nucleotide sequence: TGTGCCAGCAGCCGCGACAGGGGAAGCACAGATACGCAGTATTTT. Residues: CASSRDRGSTDTQYF.

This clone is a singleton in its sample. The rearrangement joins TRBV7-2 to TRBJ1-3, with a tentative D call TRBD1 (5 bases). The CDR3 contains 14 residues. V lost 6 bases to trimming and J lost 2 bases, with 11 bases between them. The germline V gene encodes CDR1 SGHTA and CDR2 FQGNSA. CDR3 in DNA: TGTGCCAGCAGGGGGGGGTCGGCTGGAAACACCATATATTTT. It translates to CASRGGSAGNTIYF.

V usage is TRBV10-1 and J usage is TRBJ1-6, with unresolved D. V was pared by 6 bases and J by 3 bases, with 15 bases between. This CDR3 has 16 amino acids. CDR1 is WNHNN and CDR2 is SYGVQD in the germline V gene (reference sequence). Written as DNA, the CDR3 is TGCGCCAGCAGACGGGGTCCACGTATCTATAATTCACCCCTCCACTTT. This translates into CASRRGPRIYNSPLHF.

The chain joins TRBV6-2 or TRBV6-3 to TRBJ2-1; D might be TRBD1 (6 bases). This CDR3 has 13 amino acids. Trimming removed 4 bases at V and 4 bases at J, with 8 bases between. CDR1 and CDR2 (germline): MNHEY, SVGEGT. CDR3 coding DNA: TGTGCCAGCAGTTTGGACAGTTACAATGAGCAGTTCTTC. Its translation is CASSLDSYNEQFF.

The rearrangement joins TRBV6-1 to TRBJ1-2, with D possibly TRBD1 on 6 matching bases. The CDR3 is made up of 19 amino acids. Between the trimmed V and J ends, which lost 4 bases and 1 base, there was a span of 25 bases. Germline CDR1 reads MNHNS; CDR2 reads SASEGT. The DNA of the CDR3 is TGTGCCAGCAGTGCGAATTACCGGAACAGGGTAACCAGTAACTATGGCTACACCTTC. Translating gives CASSANYRNRVTSNYGYTF.

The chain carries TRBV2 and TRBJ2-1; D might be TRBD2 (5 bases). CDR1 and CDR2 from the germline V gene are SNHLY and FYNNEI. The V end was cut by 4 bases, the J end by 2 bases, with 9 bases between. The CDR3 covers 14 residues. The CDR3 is CASSATRAYNEQFF. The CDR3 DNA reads TGTGCCAGCAGTGCTACTAGGGCCTACAATGAGCAGTTCTTC.

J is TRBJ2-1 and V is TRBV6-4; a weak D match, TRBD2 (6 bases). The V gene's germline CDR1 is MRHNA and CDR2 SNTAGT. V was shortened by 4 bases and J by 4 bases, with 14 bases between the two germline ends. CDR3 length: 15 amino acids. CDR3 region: CASSVETSSYNEQFF. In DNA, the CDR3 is TGTGCCAGCAGTGTTGAGACTAGTTCTTACAATGAGCAGTTCTTC.

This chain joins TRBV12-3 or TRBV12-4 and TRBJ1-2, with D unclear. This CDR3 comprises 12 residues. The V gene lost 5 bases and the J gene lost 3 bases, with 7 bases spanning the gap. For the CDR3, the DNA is TGTGCCAGCAGTCCCCGTGACTATGGCTACACCTTC. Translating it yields CASSPRDYGYTF.

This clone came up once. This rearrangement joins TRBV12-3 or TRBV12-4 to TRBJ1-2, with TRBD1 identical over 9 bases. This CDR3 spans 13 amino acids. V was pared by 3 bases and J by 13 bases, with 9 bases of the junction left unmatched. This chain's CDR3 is CASSLGQGLESTF. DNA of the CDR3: TGTGCCAGCAGTTTGGGACAGGGCCTAGAAAGCACCTTC.

The CDR3 DNA reads as TGTGCCACCAGTGTCTCGGTTGGGGGGGGAGTCACTGAAGCTTTCTTT. Encoded protein: CATSVSVGGGVTEAFF. The V and J genes are TRBV24-1 and TRBJ1-1; D possibly corresponds to TRBD1 (5 bases). CDR3 length: 16 residues. V lost 5 bases and J 4 bases, leaving 19 bases between the germline ends. The germline gives CDR1 KGHDR, CDR2 SFDVKD.

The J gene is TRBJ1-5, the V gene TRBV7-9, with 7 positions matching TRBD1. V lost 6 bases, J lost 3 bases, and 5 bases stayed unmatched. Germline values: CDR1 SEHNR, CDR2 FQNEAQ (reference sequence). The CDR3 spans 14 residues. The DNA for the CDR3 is TGTGCCAGCAGTCGGGACAGTGTCAATCAGCCCCAGCATTTT. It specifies CASSRDSVNQPQHF.